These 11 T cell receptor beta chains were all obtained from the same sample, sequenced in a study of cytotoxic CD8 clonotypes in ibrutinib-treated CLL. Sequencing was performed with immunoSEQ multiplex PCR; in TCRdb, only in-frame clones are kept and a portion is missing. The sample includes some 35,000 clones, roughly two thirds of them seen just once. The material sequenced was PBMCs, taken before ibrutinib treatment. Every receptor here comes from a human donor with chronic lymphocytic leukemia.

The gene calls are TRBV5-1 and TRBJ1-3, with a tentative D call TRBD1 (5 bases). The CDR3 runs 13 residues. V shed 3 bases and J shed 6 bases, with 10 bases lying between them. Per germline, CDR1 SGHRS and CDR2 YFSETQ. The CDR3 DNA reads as TGCGCCAGCAGCTCGGACAATCTAAACACCATATATTTT. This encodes CASSSDNLNTIYF.

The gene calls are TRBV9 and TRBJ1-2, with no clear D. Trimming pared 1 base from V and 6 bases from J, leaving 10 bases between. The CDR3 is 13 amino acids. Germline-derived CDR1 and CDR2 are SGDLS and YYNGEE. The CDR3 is CASSVQTINGYTF. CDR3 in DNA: TGTGCCAGCAGCGTACAGACTATTAATGGCTACACCTTC.

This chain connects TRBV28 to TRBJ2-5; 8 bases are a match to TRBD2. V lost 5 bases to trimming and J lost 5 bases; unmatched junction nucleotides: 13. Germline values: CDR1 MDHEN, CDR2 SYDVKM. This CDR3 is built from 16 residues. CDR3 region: CASSAPPREVRETQYF. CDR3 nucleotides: TGTGCCAGCAGTGCCCCTCCGCGGGAGGTTCGGGAGACCCAGTACTTC.

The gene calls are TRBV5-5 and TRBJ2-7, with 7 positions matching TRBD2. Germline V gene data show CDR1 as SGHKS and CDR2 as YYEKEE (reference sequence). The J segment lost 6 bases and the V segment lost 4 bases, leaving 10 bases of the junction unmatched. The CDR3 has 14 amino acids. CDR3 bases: TGTGCCAGCAGCCCTTTGCGGGAGAGTCCCGAGCAGTACTTC. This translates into CASSPLRESPEQYF.

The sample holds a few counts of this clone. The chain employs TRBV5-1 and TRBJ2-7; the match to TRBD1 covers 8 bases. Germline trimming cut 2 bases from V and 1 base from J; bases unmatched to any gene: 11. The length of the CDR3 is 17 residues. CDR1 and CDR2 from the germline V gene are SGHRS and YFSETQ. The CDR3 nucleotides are TGCGCCAGCAGCTTTGGGGGGACAGGCTATGAATCCTACGAGCAGTACTTC. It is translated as CASSFGGTGYESYEQYF.

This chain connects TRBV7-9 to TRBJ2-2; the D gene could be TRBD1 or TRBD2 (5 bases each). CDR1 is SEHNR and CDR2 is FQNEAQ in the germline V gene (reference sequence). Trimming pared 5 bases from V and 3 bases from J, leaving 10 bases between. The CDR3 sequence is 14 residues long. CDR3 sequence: CASSQPGHTGELFF. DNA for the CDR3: TGTGCCAGCAGCCAACCGGGACACACCGGGGAGCTGTTTTTT.

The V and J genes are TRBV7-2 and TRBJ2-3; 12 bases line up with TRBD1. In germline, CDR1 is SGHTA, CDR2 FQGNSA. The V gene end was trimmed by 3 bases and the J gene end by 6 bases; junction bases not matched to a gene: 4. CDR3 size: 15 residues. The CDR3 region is CASSLGQGAFDTQYF. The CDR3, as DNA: TGTGCCAGCAGCTTGGGACAGGGGGCATTCGATACGCAGTATTTT.

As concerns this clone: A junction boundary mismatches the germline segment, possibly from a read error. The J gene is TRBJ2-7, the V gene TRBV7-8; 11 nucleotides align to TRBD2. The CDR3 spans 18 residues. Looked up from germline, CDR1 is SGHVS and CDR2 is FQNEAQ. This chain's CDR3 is CASSLVALTSGTSTAVFF. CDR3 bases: TGTGCCAGCAGCTTAGTGGCGCTGACTAGCGGGACCTCTACGGCAGTGTTCTTC. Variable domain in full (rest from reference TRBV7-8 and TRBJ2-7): GAGVSQSPRYKVAKRGQDVALRCDPISGHVSLFWYQQALGQGPEFLTYFQNEAQLDKSGLPSDRFFAERPEGSVSTLKIQRTQQEDSAVYLCASSLVALTSGTSTAVFFGPGTRLTVT.

Written as DNA, the CDR3 is TGTGCCAGCAGCCTTGGACAGGGGCCAACAGGAGGCTATGGCTACACCTTC. This codes for CASSLGQGPTGGYGYTF. The genes are TRBV7-8 and TRBJ1-2; TRBD1 aligns across 9 bases. Germline CDR1 SGHVS, CDR2 FQNEAQ. With 5 bases clipped from V and 4 bases from J, the junction kept 14 bases outside the gene matches. The CDR3 contains 17 residues.

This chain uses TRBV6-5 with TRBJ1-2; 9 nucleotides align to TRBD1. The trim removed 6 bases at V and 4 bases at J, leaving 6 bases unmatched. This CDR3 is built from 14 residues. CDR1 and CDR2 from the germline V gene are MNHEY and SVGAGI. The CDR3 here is CASRDPGQGYGYTF. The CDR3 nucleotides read TGTGCCAGCAGAGATCCGGGACAGGGCTATGGCTACACCTTC.

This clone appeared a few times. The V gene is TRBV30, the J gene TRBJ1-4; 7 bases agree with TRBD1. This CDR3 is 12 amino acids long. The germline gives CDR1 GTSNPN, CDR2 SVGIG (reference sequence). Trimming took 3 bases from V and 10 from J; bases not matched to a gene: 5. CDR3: CAWRSSGGKLFF. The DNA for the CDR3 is TGTGCCTGGAGATCCTCAGGGGGAAAACTGTTTTTT.